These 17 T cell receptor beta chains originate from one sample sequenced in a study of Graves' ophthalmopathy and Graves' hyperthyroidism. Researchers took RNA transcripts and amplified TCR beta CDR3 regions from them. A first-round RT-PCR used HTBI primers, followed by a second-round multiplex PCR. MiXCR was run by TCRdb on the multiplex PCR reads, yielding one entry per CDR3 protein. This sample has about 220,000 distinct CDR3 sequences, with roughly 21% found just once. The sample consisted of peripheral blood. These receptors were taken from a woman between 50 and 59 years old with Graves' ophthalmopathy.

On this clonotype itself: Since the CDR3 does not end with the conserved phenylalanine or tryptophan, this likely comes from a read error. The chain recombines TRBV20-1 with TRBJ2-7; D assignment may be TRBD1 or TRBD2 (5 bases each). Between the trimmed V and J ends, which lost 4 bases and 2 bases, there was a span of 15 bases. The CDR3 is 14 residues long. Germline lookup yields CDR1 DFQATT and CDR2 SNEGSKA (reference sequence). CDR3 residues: CSANPPGTTYEQYL. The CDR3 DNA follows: TGCAGTGCTAACCCTCCAGGGACCACCTACGAGCAGTACCTC.

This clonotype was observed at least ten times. As DNA, the CDR3 is TGCAGTGCTAGAAAACCCGGGACTAGCGGGAGAGAGACCCAGTACTTC. Its protein product is CSARKPGTSGRETQYF. V is TRBV20-1 and J is TRBJ2-5; 14 positions match TRBD2. Germline CDR1 is DFQATT and CDR2 is SNEGSKA (reference sequence). The CDR3 spans 16 residues. V gave up 2 bases and J gave up 4 bases; unmatched junction bases: 6.

This CDR3 reads CSARGVGGYEQYF. In DNA form, the CDR3 reads TGCAGTGCTAGAGGAGTAGGGGGTTACGAGCAGTACTTC. The V gene is TRBV20-1, the J gene TRBJ2-7; D possibly corresponds to TRBD1 (6 bases). The V end was cut by 1 base, the J end by 4 bases, with 11 bases between. From germline, CDR1 is DFQATT and CDR2 SNEGSKA (reference sequence). There are 13 residues in the CDR3.

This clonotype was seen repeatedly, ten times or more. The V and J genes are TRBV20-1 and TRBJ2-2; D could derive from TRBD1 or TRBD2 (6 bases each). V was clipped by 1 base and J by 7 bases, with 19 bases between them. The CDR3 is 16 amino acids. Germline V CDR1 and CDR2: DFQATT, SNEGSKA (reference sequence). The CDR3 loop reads CSARVNRGLGFGELFF. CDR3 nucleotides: TGCAGTGCTAGAGTCAATCGGGGGCTGGGATTCGGGGAGCTGTTTTTT.

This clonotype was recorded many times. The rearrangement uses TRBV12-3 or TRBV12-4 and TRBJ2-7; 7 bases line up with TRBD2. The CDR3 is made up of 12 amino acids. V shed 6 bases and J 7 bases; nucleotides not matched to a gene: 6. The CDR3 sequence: CASSWGGEEQYF. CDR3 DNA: TGTGCCAGCAGCTGGGGAGGGGAAGAGCAGTACTTC.

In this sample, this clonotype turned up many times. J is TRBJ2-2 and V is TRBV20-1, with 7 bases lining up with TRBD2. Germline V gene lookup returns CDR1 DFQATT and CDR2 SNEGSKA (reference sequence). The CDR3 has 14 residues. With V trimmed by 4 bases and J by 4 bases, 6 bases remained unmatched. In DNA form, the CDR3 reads TGCAGTGCTATACTGGGAGGGAGCACCGGGGAGCTGTTTTTT. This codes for CSAILGGSTGELFF.

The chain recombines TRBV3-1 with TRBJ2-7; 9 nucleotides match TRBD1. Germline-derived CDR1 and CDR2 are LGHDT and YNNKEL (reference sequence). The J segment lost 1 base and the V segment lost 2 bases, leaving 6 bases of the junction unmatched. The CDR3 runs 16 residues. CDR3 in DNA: TGTGCCAGCAGCCAACTCGGGGGACAGGGTTCCTACGAGCAGTACTTC. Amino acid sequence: CASSQLGGQGSYEQYF.

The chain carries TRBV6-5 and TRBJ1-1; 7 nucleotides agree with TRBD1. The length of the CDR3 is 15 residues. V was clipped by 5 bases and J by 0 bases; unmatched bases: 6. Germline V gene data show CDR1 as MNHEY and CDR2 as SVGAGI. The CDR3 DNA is TGTGCCAGCAGTACCGACAGGGCTATGAACACTGAAGCTTTCTTT. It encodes CASSTDRAMNTEAFF.

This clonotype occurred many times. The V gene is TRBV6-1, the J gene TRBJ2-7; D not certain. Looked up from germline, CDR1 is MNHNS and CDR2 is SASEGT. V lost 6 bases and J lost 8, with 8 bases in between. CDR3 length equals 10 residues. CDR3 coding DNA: TGTGCCAGCAGGGAGTATCAGCAGTACTTC. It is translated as CASREYQQYF.

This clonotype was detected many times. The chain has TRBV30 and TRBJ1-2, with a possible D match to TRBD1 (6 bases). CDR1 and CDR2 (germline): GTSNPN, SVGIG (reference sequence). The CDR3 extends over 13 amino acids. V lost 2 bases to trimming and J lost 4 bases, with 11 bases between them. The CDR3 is CAWSLDSLYGYTF. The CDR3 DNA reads TGTGCCTGGAGTCTGGACAGCCTCTATGGCTACACCTTC.

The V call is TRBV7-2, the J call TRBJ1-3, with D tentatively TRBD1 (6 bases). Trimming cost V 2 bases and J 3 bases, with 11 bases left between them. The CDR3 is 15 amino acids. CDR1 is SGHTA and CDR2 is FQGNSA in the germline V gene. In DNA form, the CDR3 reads TGTGCCAGCAGCTTACGGGGGCCCCTTGGAAACACCATATATTTT. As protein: CASSLRGPLGNTIYF.

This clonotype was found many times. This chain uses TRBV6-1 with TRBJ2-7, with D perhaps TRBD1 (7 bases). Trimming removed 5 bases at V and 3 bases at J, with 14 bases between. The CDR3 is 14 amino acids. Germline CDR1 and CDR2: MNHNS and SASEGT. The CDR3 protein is CASSPRRDSYEQYF. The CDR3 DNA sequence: TGTGCCAGCAGTCCCCGGCGGGACAGCTACGAGCAGTACTTC.

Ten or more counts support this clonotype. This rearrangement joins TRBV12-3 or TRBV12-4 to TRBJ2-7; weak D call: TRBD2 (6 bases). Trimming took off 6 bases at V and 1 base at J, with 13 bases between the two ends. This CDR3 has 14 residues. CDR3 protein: CASRPSAGSYEQYF. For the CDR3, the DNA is TGTGCCAGCAGGCCGTCGGCGGGGTCCTACGAGCAGTACTTC.

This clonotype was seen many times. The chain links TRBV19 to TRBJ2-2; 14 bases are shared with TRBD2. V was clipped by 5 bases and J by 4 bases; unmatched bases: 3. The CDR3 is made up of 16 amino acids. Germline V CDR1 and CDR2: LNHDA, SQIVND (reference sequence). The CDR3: CASSGGTSGSTGELFF. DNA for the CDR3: TGTGCCAGTAGTGGAGGGACTAGCGGGAGCACCGGGGAGCTGTTTTTT.

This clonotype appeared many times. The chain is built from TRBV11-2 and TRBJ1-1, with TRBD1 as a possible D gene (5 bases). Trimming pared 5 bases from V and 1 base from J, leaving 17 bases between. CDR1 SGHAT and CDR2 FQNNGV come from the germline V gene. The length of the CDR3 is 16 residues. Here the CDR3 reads CASSVRAGARNTEAFF. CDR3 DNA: TGTGCCAGCAGCGTAAGGGCCGGGGCAAGGAACACTGAAGCTTTCTTT.

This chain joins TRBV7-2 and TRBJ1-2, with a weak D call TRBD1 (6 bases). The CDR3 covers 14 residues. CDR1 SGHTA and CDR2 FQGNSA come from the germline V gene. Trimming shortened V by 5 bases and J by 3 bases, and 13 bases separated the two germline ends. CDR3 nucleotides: TGTGCCAGCAGCAAAGGACAGACCCACTATGGCTACACCTTC. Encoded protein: CASSKGQTHYGYTF.

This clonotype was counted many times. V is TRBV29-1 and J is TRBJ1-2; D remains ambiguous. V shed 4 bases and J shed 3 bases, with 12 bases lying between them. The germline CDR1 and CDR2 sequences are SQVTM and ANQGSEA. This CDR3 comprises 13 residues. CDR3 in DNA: TGCAGCGTTGCTGCGGGCGCGGACTATGGCTACACCTTC. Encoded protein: CSVAAGADYGYTF.